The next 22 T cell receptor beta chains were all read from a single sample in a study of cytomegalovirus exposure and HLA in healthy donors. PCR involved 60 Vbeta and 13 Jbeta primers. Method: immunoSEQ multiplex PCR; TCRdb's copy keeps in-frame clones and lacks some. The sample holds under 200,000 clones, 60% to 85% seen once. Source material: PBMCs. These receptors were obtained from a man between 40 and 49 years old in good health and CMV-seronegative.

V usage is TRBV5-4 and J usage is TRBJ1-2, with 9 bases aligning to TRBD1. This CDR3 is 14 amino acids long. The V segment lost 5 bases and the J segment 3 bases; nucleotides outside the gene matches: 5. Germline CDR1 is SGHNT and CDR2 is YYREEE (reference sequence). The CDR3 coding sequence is TGTGCCAGCAGGCGTGACAGGGGGGACTATGGCTACACCTTC. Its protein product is CASRRDRGDYGYTF.

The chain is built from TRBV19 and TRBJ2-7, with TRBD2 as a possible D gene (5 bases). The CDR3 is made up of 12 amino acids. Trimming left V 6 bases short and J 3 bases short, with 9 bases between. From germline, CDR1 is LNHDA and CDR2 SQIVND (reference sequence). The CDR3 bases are TGTGCCAGTAGAGGACTTAACTACGAGCAGTACTTC. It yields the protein CASRGLNYEQYF.

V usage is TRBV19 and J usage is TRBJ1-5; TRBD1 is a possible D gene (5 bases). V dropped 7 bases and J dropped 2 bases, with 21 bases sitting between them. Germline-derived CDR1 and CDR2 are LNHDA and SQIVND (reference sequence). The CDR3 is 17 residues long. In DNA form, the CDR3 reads TGTGCCAGTACCCCCCGCCCCGTAGGGGAAGGCAATCAGCCCCAGCATTTT. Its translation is CASTPRPVGEGNQPQHF.

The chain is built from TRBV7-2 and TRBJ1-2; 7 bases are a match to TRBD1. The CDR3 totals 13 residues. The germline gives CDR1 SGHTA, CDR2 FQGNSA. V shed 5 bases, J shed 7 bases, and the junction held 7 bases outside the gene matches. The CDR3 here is CASSPDRARGYTF. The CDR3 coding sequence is TGTGCCAGCAGCCCTGACAGGGCTCGTGGCTACACCTTC.

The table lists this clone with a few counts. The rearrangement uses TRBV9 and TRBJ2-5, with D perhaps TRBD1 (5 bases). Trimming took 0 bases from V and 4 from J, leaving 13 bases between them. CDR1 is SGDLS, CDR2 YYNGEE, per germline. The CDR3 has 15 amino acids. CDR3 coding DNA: TGTGCCAGCAGCGTAGATCAGGGTGTTGGAGAGACCCAGTACTTC. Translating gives CASSVDQGVGETQYF.

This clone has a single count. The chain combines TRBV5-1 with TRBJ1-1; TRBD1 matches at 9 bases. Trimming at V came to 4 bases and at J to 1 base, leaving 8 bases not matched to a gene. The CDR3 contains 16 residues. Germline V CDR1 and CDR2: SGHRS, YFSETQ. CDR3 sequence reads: CASSPEGTGQNTEAFF. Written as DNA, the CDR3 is TGCGCCAGCAGCCCGGAGGGGACAGGGCAGAACACTGAAGCTTTCTTT.

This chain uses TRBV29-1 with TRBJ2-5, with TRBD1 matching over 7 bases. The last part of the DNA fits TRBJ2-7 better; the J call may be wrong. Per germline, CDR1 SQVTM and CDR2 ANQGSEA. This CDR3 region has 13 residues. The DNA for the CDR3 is TGCAGCGCAACTCGGGACAGTCTTTACGAGCAGTACTTC. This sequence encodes CSATRDSLYEQYF.

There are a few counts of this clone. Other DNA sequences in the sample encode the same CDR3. CDR3 protein: CASSILQGNTEAFF. CDR3 in DNA: TGTGCCAGTAGTATACTCCAGGGGAACACTGAAGCTTTCTTT. The chain uses TRBV19 and TRBJ1-1; D might be TRBD1 (5 bases). From germline, CDR1 is LNHDA and CDR2 SQIVND (reference sequence). The ends were cut back, 2 bases at V and 1 base at J, with 8 bases in the middle. This CDR3 region has 14 residues.

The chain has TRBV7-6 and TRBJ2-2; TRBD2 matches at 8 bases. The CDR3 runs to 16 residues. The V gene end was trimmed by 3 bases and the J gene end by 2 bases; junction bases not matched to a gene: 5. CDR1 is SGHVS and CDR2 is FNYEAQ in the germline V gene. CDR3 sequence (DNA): TGTGCCAGCAGCTTGAGGGCGGGAGGAAACACCGGGGAGCTGTTTTTT. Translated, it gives CASSLRAGGNTGELFF.

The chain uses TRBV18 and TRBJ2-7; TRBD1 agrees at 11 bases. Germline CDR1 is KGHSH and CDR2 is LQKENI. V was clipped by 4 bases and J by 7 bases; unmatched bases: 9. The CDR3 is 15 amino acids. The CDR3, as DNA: TGTGCCAGCTCACTCTCCGGACAGGGGGCGCGGGAGCAGTACTTC. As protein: CASSLSGQGAREQYF.

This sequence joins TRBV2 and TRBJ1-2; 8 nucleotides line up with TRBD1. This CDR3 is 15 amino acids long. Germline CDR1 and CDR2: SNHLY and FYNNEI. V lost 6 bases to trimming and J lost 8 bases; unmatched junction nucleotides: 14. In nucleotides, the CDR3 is TGTGCCAGCAGCTTCTACCCGGGACAGGAGGGGGGCTACACCTTC. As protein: CASSFYPGQEGGYTF.

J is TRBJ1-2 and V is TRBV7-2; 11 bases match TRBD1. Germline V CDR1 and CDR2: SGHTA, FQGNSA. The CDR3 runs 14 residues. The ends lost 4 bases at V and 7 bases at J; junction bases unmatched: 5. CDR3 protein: CASSSGQGARGYTF. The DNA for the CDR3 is TGTGCCAGCAGCTCCGGACAGGGGGCGCGTGGCTACACCTTC. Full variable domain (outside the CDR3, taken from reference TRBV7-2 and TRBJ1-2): GAGVSQSPSNKVTEKGKDVELRCDPISGHTALYWYRQSLGQGLEFLIYFQGNSAPDKSGLPSDRFSAERTGGSVSTLTIQRTQQEDSAVYLCASSSGQGARGYTFGSGTRLTVV.

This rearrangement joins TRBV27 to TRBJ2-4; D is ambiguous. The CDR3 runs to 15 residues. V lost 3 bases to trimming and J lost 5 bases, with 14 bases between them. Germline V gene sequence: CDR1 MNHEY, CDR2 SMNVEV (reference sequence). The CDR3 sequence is CASSFSMLGQNIQYF. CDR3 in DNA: TGTGCCAGCAGTTTTTCAATGCTTGGCCAAAACATTCAGTACTTC.

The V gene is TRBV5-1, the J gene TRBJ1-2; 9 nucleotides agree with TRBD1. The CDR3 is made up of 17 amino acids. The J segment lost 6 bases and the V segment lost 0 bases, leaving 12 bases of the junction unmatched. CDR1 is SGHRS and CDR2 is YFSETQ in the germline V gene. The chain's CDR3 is CASSLAGTGLTFDGYTF. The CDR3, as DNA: TGCGCCAGCAGCTTGGCGGGGACAGGGCTAACCTTTGATGGCTACACCTTC.

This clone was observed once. The CDR3 loop reads CASSSPLVNEQFF. In DNA form, the CDR3 reads TGTGCCAGCAGCTCCCCTCTCGTCAATGAGCAGTTCTTC. The V and J genes are TRBV7-9 and TRBJ2-1; no clear D. Germline values: CDR1 SEHNR, CDR2 FQNEAQ (reference sequence). V was trimmed by 4 bases and J by 6 bases, leaving 10 bases between them. The CDR3 extends over 13 amino acids.

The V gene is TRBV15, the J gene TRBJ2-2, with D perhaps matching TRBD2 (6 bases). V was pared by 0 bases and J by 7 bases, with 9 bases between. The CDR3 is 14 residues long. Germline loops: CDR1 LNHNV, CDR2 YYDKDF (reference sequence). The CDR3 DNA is TGTGCCACCAGCAGAGAGGGAGCGGGCGGGGAGCTGTTTTTT. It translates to CATSREGAGGELFF.

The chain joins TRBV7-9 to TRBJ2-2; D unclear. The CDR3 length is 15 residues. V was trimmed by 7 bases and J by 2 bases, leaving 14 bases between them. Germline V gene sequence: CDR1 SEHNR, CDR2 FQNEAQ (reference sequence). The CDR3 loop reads CASTSTKPNTGELFF. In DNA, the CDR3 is TGTGCCAGCACGTCCACCAAGCCCAACACCGGGGAGCTGTTTTTT.

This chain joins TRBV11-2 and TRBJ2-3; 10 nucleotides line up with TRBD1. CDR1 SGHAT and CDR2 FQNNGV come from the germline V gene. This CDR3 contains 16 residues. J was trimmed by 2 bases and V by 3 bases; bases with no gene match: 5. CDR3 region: CASSLGTGVYTDTQYF. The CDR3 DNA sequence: TGTGCCAGCAGCTTGGGGACAGGGGTTTACACAGATACGCAGTATTTT.

The CDR3 here is CASSQRRGGSYNEQFF. CDR3 nucleotide sequence: TGCGCCAGCAGCCAAAGGCGGGGGGGCTCCTACAATGAGCAGTTCTTC. The chain links TRBV4-3 to TRBJ2-1; TRBD2 agrees at 9 bases. V was clipped by 2 bases and J by 0 bases; unmatched bases: 2. Germline loops: CDR1 LGHNA, CDR2 YSLEER. The length of the CDR3 is 16 residues.

CDR3: CAISAGNLNEQFF. The CDR3 DNA reads TGTGCCATCAGTGCAGGTAATCTCAATGAGCAGTTCTTC. The genes are TRBV10-3 and TRBJ2-1; D uncertain. CDR1 is ENHRY, CDR2 SYGVKD, per germline. The V and J ends lost 4 bases and 6 bases respectively, with 10 bases between them. The CDR3 consists of 13 residues.

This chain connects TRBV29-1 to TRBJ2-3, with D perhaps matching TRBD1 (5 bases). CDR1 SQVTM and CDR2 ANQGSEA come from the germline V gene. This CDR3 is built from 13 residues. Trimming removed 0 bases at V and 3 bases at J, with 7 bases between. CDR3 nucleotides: TGCAGCGTTGAAGAAGGGGCGACAGATACGCAGTATTTT. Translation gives CSVEEGATDTQYF.

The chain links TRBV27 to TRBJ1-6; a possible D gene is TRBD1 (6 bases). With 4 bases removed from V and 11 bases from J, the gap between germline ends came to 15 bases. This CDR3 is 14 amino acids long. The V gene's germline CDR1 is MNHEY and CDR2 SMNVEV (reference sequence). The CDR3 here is CASSSQGPGTPLHF. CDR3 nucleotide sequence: TGTGCCAGCAGTTCACAGGGCCCTGGGACACCCCTCCACTTT.